This TCR beta chain derives from a study of OX40 agonist ivuxolimab in advanced cancers. The CDR3 spans 14 residues. The ends were cut back, 8 bases at V and 3 bases at J, with 14 bases in the middle. Germline values: CDR1 MNHEY, CDR2 SMNVEV (reference sequence). Libraries were prepared by immunoSEQ multiplex PCR; TCRdb keeps only in-frame clonotypes and omits some of them. The repertoire holds more than 45,000 clones, with approximately 91% as singletons. This sample comprised CD4+ or CD8+ T cells sorted from blood, obtained in a trial of the OX40 agonist ivuxolimab. This clonotype was obtained from an adult with an advanced solid tumor such as melanoma, head and neck, liver or kidney cancer. The chain couples TRBV27 to TRBJ1-3, with a tentative D call TRBD1 (6 bases). CDR3: CASGIRGFGNTIYF. CDR3 sequence (DNA): TGTGCCAGCGGCATCAGGGGCTTTGGAAACACCATATATTTT.